These 29 T cell receptor beta chains share one sample of origin, sequenced in a study of T cell responses to AZD1222 COVID-19 vaccine. Sequencing used immunoSEQ multiplex PCR; TCRdb keeps in-frame clones, though not all of them. The sample carries approximately 150,000 clones, more than 85% recorded once. The input for sequencing was peripheral blood, taken 28 days after the second AZD1222 dose. The receptors were sampled from an adult who received the AZD1222 COVID-19 vaccine.

This clone was detected once. This chain uses TRBV5-5 with TRBJ2-1, with 8 bases that match TRBD1. The V gene end was trimmed by 5 bases and the J gene end by 4 bases; junction bases not matched to a gene: 8. This CDR3 has 15 residues. The germline CDR1 and CDR2 sequences are SGHKS and YYEKEE (reference sequence). The CDR3 DNA sequence: TGTGCCAGCAGTTCCGGGACAGGTGTTTACAATGAGCAGTTCTTC. Residues: CASSSGTGVYNEQFF.

V gene TRBV9 combines with J gene TRBJ1-6; perhaps TRBD1 as D (6 bases). V was shortened by 6 bases and J by 0 bases, with 25 bases between the two germline ends. The CDR3 has 20 amino acids. The germline V gene has CDR1 SGDLS and CDR2 YYNGEE. CDR3 residues: CASTGEGGGYPYSYNSPLHF. The CDR3 DNA reads as TGTGCCAGCACTGGCGAAGGGGGGGGCTACCCATACTCCTATAATTCACCCCTCCACTTT.

The chain joins TRBV6-2 or TRBV6-3 to TRBJ2-7, with TRBD2 matching 12 bases. Germline V gene lookup returns CDR1 MNHEY and CDR2 SVGEGT. V was pared by 2 bases and J by 5 bases, with 7 bases of the junction left unmatched. This CDR3 contains 16 residues. The CDR3, as DNA: TGTGCCAGCAGTTACCGTCAACTAGCGGGAGGCCACGAGCAGTACTTC. This encodes CASSYRQLAGGHEQYF.

The chain joins TRBV7-9 to TRBJ2-1; D unresolved. Per the germline V gene, CDR1 is SEHNR and CDR2 is FQNEAQ (reference sequence). Trimming left V 0 bases short and J 7 bases short, with 13 bases between. The CDR3 sequence is 15 residues long. DNA for the CDR3: TGTGCCAGCAGCTTAGCCAAGGGATGGCTTAATGAGCAGTTCTTC. Protein product: CASSLAKGWLNEQFF.

This chain links TRBV5-4 with TRBJ2-7; 7 nucleotides align to TRBD2. Germline trimming cut 0 bases from V and 5 bases from J; bases unmatched to any gene: 8. The CDR3 has 15 amino acids. Germline V CDR1 and CDR2: SGHNT, YYREEE (reference sequence). The CDR3 protein is CASSLDGGSLDEQYF. In DNA, the CDR3 is TGTGCCAGCAGCTTGGATGGCGGGAGTCTTGACGAGCAGTACTTC.

The J gene is TRBJ2-5, the V gene TRBV3-1 (or the pseudogene TRBV3-2), with 7 bases matching TRBD1. The CDR3 is 16 residues long. The V gene's germline CDR1 is LGHDT and CDR2 YNNKEL (reference sequence). J was trimmed by 2 bases and V by 0 bases; bases with no gene match: 6. The CDR3 coding sequence is TGTGCCAGCAGCCAAGACGGGGCGACAGGGCAAGAGACCCAGTACTTC. This gives the protein CASSQDGATGQETQYF.

This sequence joins TRBV29-1 and TRBJ2-3; 11 bases match TRBD2. From germline, CDR1 is SQVTM and CDR2 ANQGSEA. Unmatched junction bases numbered 9, after V lost 6 bases and J lost 1 base. The CDR3 covers 16 residues. CDR3 region: CSVAARTSGRTDTQYF. The CDR3 DNA follows: TGCAGCGTCGCCGCCCGGACTAGCGGGCGCACAGATACGCAGTATTTT.

This chain links TRBV7-8 with TRBJ2-3; D is unclear. The V gene's germline CDR1 is SGHVS and CDR2 FQNEAQ. The CDR3 runs 15 residues. The V end was cut by 1 base, the J end by 6 bases, with 14 bases between. The CDR3 reads CASSLERNLADTQYF. DNA for the CDR3: TGTGCCAGCAGCTTAGAGCGTAACCTGGCGGATACGCAGTATTTT. Full variable domain (rest looked up from reference TRBV7-8 and TRBJ2-3): GAGVSQSPRYKVAKRGQDVALRCDPISGHVSLFWYQQALGQGPEFLTYFQNEAQLDKSGLPSDRFFAERPEGSVSTLKIQRTQQEDSAVYLCASSLERNLADTQYFGPGTRLTVL.

The J gene is TRBJ1-2, the V gene TRBV7-8; D might be TRBD1 (5 bases). Trimming removed 3 bases at V and 4 bases at J, with 24 bases between. The CDR3 loop spans 18 amino acids. The germline gives CDR1 SGHVS, CDR2 FQNEAQ. The CDR3, as DNA: TGTGCCAGCAGCTTGAGGCCGAGGGGCGCAGATAACCTCTATGGCTACACCTTC. It codes for CASSLRPRGADNLYGYTF.

This chain uses TRBV5-1 with TRBJ1-4; D is perhaps TRBD1 (6 bases). This CDR3 comprises 15 residues. Germline loops: CDR1 SGHRS, CDR2 YFSETQ. The V and J ends lost 3 bases and 6 bases respectively, with 15 bases between them. This chain's CDR3 is CASSSPTGHDEKLFF. CDR3 nucleotide sequence: TGCGCCAGCAGCTCACCGACAGGCCACGATGAAAAACTGTTTTTT.

V is TRBV7-2 and J is TRBJ2-6, with 10 bases fitting TRBD1. The length of the CDR3 is 18 residues. V was pared by 5 bases and J by 3 bases, with 10 bases of the junction left unmatched. CDR1 and CDR2 from the germline V gene are SGHTA and FQGNSA. The DNA of the CDR3 is TGTGCCAGCAGCCCAGACGGGACAGGGGTATTTGGGGCCAACGTCCTGACTTTC. It yields the protein CASSPDGTGVFGANVLTF. The whole variable domain, remainder taken from reference TRBV7-2 and TRBJ2-6, is GAGVSQSPSNKVTEKGKDVELRCDPISGHTALYWYRQSLGQGLEFLIYFQGNSAPDKSGLPSDRFSAERTGGSVSTLTIQRTQQEDSAVYLCASSPDGTGVFGANVLTFGAGSRLTVL.

V usage is TRBV6-5 and J usage is TRBJ2-1, with 7 nucleotides matching TRBD2. V gave up 0 bases and J gave up 11 bases; unmatched junction bases: 13. Germline assignment: CDR1 MNHEY and CDR2 SVGAGI. The CDR3 is 16 amino acids. As DNA, the CDR3 is TGTGCCAGCAGTTACTCGCCCAGCGGGGATACAATGAAGCAGTTCTTC. Translating gives CASSYSPSGDTMKQFF.

The chain is built from TRBV4-2 and TRBJ1-1; no reliable D call. This CDR3 is 14 amino acids long. Trimming removed 0 bases from V and 1 base from J, with 6 bases in between. Germline V lookup: CDR1 LGHNA, CDR2 YNFKEQ. The CDR3 sequence: CASSQEGPNTEAFF. The CDR3 nucleotides read TGTGCCAGCAGCCAAGAAGGGCCGAACACTGAAGCTTTCTTT.

This sequence joins TRBV5-4 and TRBJ1-1; D unresolved. Trimming removed 5 bases at V and 1 base at J, with 9 bases between. Germline loops: CDR1 SGHNT, CDR2 YYREEE (reference sequence). The CDR3 sequence is 13 residues long. The CDR3, as DNA: TGTGCCAGCAGGCGTGATACGAACACTGAAGCTTTCTTT. Amino acid sequence: CASRRDTNTEAFF.

V gene TRBV6-5 combines with J gene TRBJ1-1; possible D gene TRBD1, 5 bases. The CDR3 has 15 amino acids. Germline V gene data show CDR1 as MNHEY and CDR2 as SVGAGI. Trimming removed 2 bases at V and 4 bases at J, with 14 bases between. CDR3 sequence reads: CASSYRAGDGTEAFF. The CDR3 DNA reads TGTGCCAGCAGTTACCGGGCGGGGGATGGCACTGAAGCTTTCTTT.

The chain couples TRBV27 to TRBJ2-2; TRBD2 matches at 15 bases. Per the germline V gene, CDR1 is MNHEY and CDR2 is SMNVEV (reference sequence). This CDR3 spans 18 amino acids. V lost 5 bases and J lost 5; bases outside the gene matches: 9. CDR3 in amino acids: CASSKRTSGGARTGELFF. DNA for the CDR3: TGTGCCAGCAGTAAAAGGACTAGCGGGGGGGCAAGGACCGGGGAGCTGTTTTTT.

This chain connects TRBV2 to TRBJ1-2; D perhaps matches TRBD1 (5 bases). The germline CDR1 and CDR2 sequences are SNHLY and FYNNEI. This CDR3 region has 11 residues. V was clipped by 1 base and J by 12 bases, with 9 bases between them. CDR3 nucleotide sequence: TGTGCCAGCAGTGAAGTAGGGGCTCACACCTTC. This sequence encodes CASSEVGAHTF.

This rearrangement joins TRBV5-1 to TRBJ2-7; D remains ambiguous. CDR3 length equals 14 residues. V lost 4 bases and J 3 bases, leaving 14 bases between the germline ends. Germline V CDR1 and CDR2: SGHRS, YFSETQ. This CDR3 is CASSQSRSSYEQYF. Here the CDR3 DNA reads TGCGCCAGCAGCCAATCTAGAAGTAGCTACGAGCAGTACTTC.

This sequence joins TRBV27 and TRBJ1-5, with a tentative D call TRBD1 (5 bases). This CDR3 has 14 residues. From germline, CDR1 is MNHEY and CDR2 SMNVEV (reference sequence). Trimming stripped 6 bases from V and 6 bases from J, with 15 bases between. CDR3 in amino acids: CASSILGDSQPQHF. CDR3 nucleotide sequence: TGTGCCAGCAGCATACTAGGGGATAGTCAGCCCCAGCATTTT.

The J gene is TRBJ2-2, the V gene TRBV27; 16 positions match TRBD2. After removal of 4 bases from V and 6 bases from J, the junction contained 5 bases not matched to a gene. This CDR3 comprises 17 residues. CDR1 is MNHEY and CDR2 is SMNVEV in the germline V gene (reference sequence). The chain's CDR3 is CASSSPGTSGRAGELFF. For the CDR3, the DNA is TGTGCCAGCAGTTCACCCGGGACTAGCGGGAGGGCCGGGGAGCTGTTTTTT.

CDR3 sequence (DNA): TGTGCCAGCAGCCCGGGGACCGGCTCTGGAAACACCATATATTTT. Amino acid sequence: CASSPGTGSGNTIYF. This rearrangement joins TRBV5-4 to TRBJ1-3; possible D gene TRBD1, 5 bases. V was clipped by 4 bases and J by 0 bases, with 11 bases between them. The CDR3 is made up of 15 amino acids. Germline lookup yields CDR1 SGHNT and CDR2 YYREEE (reference sequence).

This clone was counted only a few times. This chain links TRBV9 with TRBJ1-4; D is possibly TRBD1 (5 bases). Germline lookup yields CDR1 SGDLS and CDR2 YYNGEE. Trimming took off 4 bases at V and 2 bases at J, with 12 bases between the two ends. CDR3 length: 15 residues. In nucleotides, the CDR3 is TGTGCCAGCAGCCCCCGGGACTACACTAATGAAAAACTGTTTTTT. It is translated as CASSPRDYTNEKLFF.

The chain employs TRBV7-9 and TRBJ2-3, with 7 bases aligning to TRBD2. This CDR3 contains 19 residues. With 5 bases clipped from V and 0 bases from J, the junction kept 17 bases outside the gene matches. From germline, CDR1 is SEHNR and CDR2 FQNEAQ (reference sequence). Here the CDR3 DNA reads TGTGCCAGCAGCGCCCGGACTAGTTCGTCGTCGCCTAGCACAGATACGCAGTATTTT. Translation gives CASSARTSSSSPSTDTQYF. Using reference TRBV7-9 and TRBJ2-3 for the parts outside the CDR3, the full variable domain is DTGVSQNPRHKITKRGQNVTFRCDPISEHNRLYWYRQTLGQGPEFLTYFQNEAQLEKSRLLSDRFSAERPKGSFSTLEIQRTEQGDSAMYLCASSARTSSSSPSTDTQYFGPGTRLTVL.

This clone was seen just once. Other nucleotide sequences in the sample specify the same CDR3. This chain connects TRBV12-3 or TRBV12-4 to TRBJ1-2; D unresolved. This CDR3 has 12 amino acids. The V gene lost 3 bases and the J gene lost 4 bases, with 6 bases spanning the gap. The CDR3 DNA follows: TGTGCCAGCAGTTTGGCCGGCTATGGCTACACCTTC. Its translation is CASSLAGYGYTF.

V and J are TRBV2 and TRBJ1-1; D is uncertain. V was cut by 3 bases and J by 1 base, with 6 bases left in between. The CDR3 loop spans 13 amino acids. CDR1 and CDR2 from the germline V gene are SNHLY and FYNNEI. CDR3 region: CASSDMRNTEAFF. CDR3 nucleotides: TGTGCCAGCAGTGATATGAGGAACACTGAAGCTTTCTTT.

The CDR3: CASSYLAGGREQYF. The CDR3 bases are TGTGCCAGCAGTTATCTAGCGGGGGGGCGCGAGCAGTACTTC. V usage is TRBV6-5 and J usage is TRBJ2-7; 12 bases fit TRBD2. CDR3 length: 14 residues. Germline V gene data show CDR1 as MNHEY and CDR2 as SVGAGI. Trimming at V came to 3 bases and at J to 6 bases, leaving 3 bases not matched to a gene.

The V and J genes are TRBV14 and TRBJ2-1; TRBD2 is a possible D gene (5 bases). With 0 bases removed from V and 5 bases from J, the gap between germline ends came to 11 bases. This CDR3 contains 15 residues. CDR1 and CDR2 (germline): SGHDN, FVKESK. Here the CDR3 DNA reads TGTGCCAGCAGCCAAGAACGGGATTACGACAATGAGCAGTTCTTC. This gives the protein CASSQERDYDNEQFF.

J is TRBJ1-5 and V is TRBV10-3; possibly TRBD1 for D (5 bases). The CDR3 runs 16 residues. With 1 base removed from V and 1 base from J, the gap between germline ends came to 11 bases. Germline V lookup: CDR1 ENHRY, CDR2 SYGVKD. This chain's CDR3 is CAISEFGGGSNQPQHF. CDR3 in DNA: TGTGCCATCAGTGAGTTTGGCGGGGGGAGCAATCAGCCCCAGCATTTT.

The chain links TRBV9 to TRBJ2-1; 10 positions agree with TRBD1. Germline-derived CDR1 and CDR2 are SGDLS and YYNGEE. Germline trimming cut 5 bases from V and 3 bases from J; bases unmatched to any gene: 2. There are 14 residues in the CDR3. The CDR3 region is CASSRTGGYNEQFF. The CDR3, as DNA: TGTGCCAGCAGTCGGACAGGGGGCTACAATGAGCAGTTCTTC.